This T cell receptor (beta chain) was obtained from a study of OX40 agonist ivuxolimab in advanced cancers. Overall study context: Prior checkpoint blockade (anti-PD-1, anti-PD-L1 or anti-CTLA-4) was permitted; around 40% had it.

As concerns this clone: Its antigen remains unidentified.

General observations from the study: By week 6 at 0.1 to 3.0 mg/kg, blood CD4+ and CD8+ T cells had expanded clonally.

V dropped 1 base and J dropped 3 bases, with 10 bases sitting between them. CDR1 and CDR2 (germline): SGHNT, YENEEA. The CDR3 covers 15 residues. The data were produced by immunoSEQ multiplex PCR, yet TCRdb's version contains in-frame clones alone and is incomplete. Among more than 60,000 clones, more than 75% were seen once, and the ten largest hold 5% to 6%. This sequence was found in an adult with an advanced solid tumor such as melanoma, head and neck, liver or kidney cancer. The chain uses TRBV11-3 and TRBJ2-1; a possible D gene is TRBD1 (5 bases). The material was CD4+ or CD8+ T cells sorted from blood, obtained in a trial of the OX40 agonist ivuxolimab. CDR3 amino acids: CASSLGQGGYNEQFF. The CDR3 nucleotides are TGTGCCAGCAGCTTAGGGCAGGGTGGCTACAATGAGCAGTTCTTC.